This record looks at one T cell receptor (beta chain) sequence and its context. The antigen is not known. This record comes from a study of PD-L1 blockade in urothelial cancer. About the study: Around 2014, patients got going on atezolizumab, taking 1,200 mg intravenously every 3 weeks. Analysis of blood occurred 3 weeks (second dose) and 6 weeks after treatment start. Whole-study findings and limits: Prediction of better survival came from below-median pretreatment blood TCR clonality.

Libraries were prepared by immunoSEQ multiplex PCR; TCRdb keeps only in-frame clonotypes and omits some of them. The sample has 55,000 to 85,000 clones, roughly 91% seen once. This sequence was found in a man aged 55 to 70 with urothelial cancer. The sample was PBMCs, taken around atezolizumab (anti-PD-L1) treatment.

CDR3 in amino acids: CASSLVASGSIEQFF. The CDR3 coding sequence is TGTGCCAGCAGTTTAGTGGCTAGCGGGAGCATTGAGCAGTTCTTC. The chain recombines TRBV28 with TRBJ2-1; 10 bases fit TRBD2. J was trimmed by 9 bases and V by 2 bases; bases with no gene match: 7. The CDR3 totals 15 residues. Germline CDR1 reads MDHEN; CDR2 reads SYDVKM.